A selection of T cell receptor beta chains follows, all from one sample in a study of cytomegalovirus exposure and HLA in healthy donors. Assay used: immunoSEQ multiplex PCR; TCRdb lists only in-frame clones, some missing. Among about 100,000 clones listed, 60% to 85% were seen once. The sequenced sample was PBMCs. Source of these receptors: a man aged 45-60 years in good health and CMV-seropositive. The CDR3 runs from the conserved cysteine through the conserved F or W. Fields, in order: CDR3 protein, CDR3 DNA, V gene, clone size, D gene, J gene. A D gene is named only where the DNA matches it firmly. Clone size is stated in some rows and not others, as once, few, many or a class when expanded.

CASSPMMDRNYGYTF	TGTGCCAGCTCACCGATGATGGACAGAAACTATGGCTACACCTTC	TRBV18	NA	NA	TRBJ1-2
CASSFGGRDTGELFF	TGTGCCAGCAGCTTCGGGGGGAGGGACACCGGGGAGCTGTTTTTT	TRBV11-3	NA	TRBD2	TRBJ2-2
CASSFEGAENGNTIYF	TGTGCCAGCAGCTTTGAGGGGGCGGAAAATGGAAACACCATATATTTT	TRBV7-2	NA	TRBD1	TRBJ1-3
CASILRGAWDGYTF	TGTGCCAGCATCCTAAGGGGCGCCTGGGATGGCTACACCTTC	TRBV2	NA	NA	TRBJ1-2
CASRRDRGLQYF	TGCGCCAGCCGCCGGGACAGGGGGCTGCAGTACTTC	TRBV23-1	NA	TRBD1	TRBJ2-7
CASSRPGTGIHEQYF	TGTGCCAGCAGCCGTCCCGGGACAGGGATTCACGAGCAGTACTTC	TRBV7-9	NA	TRBD1	TRBJ2-7
CASSYSGRGNEKLFF	TGTGCCAGCAGTTACTCGGGCAGGGGTAATGAAAAACTGTTTTTT	TRBV6-5	once	NA	TRBJ1-4
CASSQEQGSGELFF	TGTGCCAGCAGCCAAGAACAGGGGTCCGGGGAGCTGTTTTTT	TRBV4-2	NA	TRBD1	TRBJ2-2
CASSTQDRGLSGANVLTF	TGTGCCAGCAGTACGCAGGACAGGGGGTTATCCGGGGCCAACGTCCTGACTTTC	TRBV11-2	NA	TRBD1	TRBJ2-6
CASSLRPAAATNEKLFF	TGTGCCAGCAGCTTAAGGCCCGCGGCAGCAACTAATGAAAAACTGTTTTTT	TRBV7-3	once	NA	TRBJ1-4